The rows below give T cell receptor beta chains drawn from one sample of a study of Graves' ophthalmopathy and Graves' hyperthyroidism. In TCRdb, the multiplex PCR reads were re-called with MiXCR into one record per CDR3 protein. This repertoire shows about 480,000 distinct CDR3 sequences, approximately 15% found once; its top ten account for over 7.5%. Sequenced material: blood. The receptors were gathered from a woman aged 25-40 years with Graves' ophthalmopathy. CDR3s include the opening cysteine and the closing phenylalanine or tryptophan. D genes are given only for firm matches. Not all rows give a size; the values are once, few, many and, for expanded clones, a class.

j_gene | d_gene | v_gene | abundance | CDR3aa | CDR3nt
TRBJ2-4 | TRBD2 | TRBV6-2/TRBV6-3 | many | CASSPLSAGGNTKNIQYF | TGTGCCAGCAGCCCCCTAAGTGCGGGAGGGAATACCAAAAACATTCAGTACTTC
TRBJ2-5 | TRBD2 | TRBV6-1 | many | CASSTPDYGGRAETQYF | TGTGCCAGCAGTACCCCGGACTACGGCGGGAGGGCAGAGACCCAGTACTTC
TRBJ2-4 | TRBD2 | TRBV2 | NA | CASNPGQRTLLAGRRFF | TGTGCCAGCAATCCCGGACAGAGGACATTACTAGCGGGCCGAAGGTTCTTC
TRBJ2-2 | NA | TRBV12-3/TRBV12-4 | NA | CASSLLLSANTGELFF | TGTGCCAGCAGTTTGCTTCTCAGCGCGAACACCGGGGAGCTGTTTTTT
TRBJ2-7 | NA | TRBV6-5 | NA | CASSYSDSPYEQYF | TGTGCCAGCAGTTACTCGGACAGCCCGTACGAGCAGTACTTC
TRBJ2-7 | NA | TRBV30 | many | CAWSTGTSYEQYF | TGTGCCTGGAGTACCGGGACCTCCTACGAGCAGTACTTC
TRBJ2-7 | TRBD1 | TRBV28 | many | CASSLLTWDRGWDEQYF | TGTGCCAGCAGTTTATTGACCTGGGACAGGGGATGGGACGAGCAGTACTTC
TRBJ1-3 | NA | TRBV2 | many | CASREQAGGNTIYF | TGTGCCAGCAGAGAACAGGCTGGTGGAAACACCATATATTTT
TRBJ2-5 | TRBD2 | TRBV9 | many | CASTLSWGGTETQYF | TGTGCCAGCACCCTCAGCTGGGGGGGGACAGAGACCCAGTACTTC
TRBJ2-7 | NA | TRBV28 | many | CASIQGGSYEQYF | TGTGCCAGCATCCAGGGGGGATCCTACGAGCAGTACTTC
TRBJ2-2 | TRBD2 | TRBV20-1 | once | CSAPLRGEDTGELFF | TGCAGTGCTCCTTTACGGGGGGAGGACACCGGGGAGCTGTTTTTT
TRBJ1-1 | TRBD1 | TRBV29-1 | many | CSASSGQGTEAFF | TGCAGCGCTTCCTCGGGACAGGGCACTGAAGCTTTCTTT
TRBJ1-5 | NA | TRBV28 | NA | CASSPTRNRGFGQPQHF | TGTGCCAGCAGTCCTACCAGAAATCGCGGGTTTGGTCAGCCCCAGCATTTT
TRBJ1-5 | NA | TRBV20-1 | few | CSAPPTGAGNQPQHF | TGCAGTGCCCCTCCGACGGGAGCTGGGAATCAGCCCCAGCATTTT